A selection of T cell receptor beta chains follows, all from one sample in a study of beta chain features in type 1 diabetes. Here immunoSEQ multiplex PCR was the method, and the copy in TCRdb shows in-frame clones only, minus some. The sample gives hundreds of thousands of clones, 15% to 17% of which show up once; about 0.093% is in the top ten. The material sequenced was naive CD4+ T cells from blood. The source of these receptors is a young man in good health. Each CDR3 is given with its conserved first and last residue. Fields, in order: clone size, D gene, CDR3 length, J gene, V gene, CDR3 protein, CDR3 DNA. D genes are given only for firm matches. Expanded clones get a size class; other rows say once, few or many, or leave the size out.

clone size: once; D gene: TRBD1; CDR3 length: 14; J gene: TRBJ1-1; V gene: TRBV7-6; CDR3 protein: CASSLGAGGTEAFF; CDR3 DNA: TGTGCCAGCAGCTTAGGAGCAGGGGGCACTGAAGCTTTCTTT
clone size: NA; D gene: NA; CDR3 length: 9; J gene: TRBJ1-5; V gene: TRBV7-6; CDR3 protein: CASSQPQHF; CDR3 DNA: TGTGCCAGCAGCCAGCCCCAGCATTTT
clone size: NA; D gene: NA; CDR3 length: 14; J gene: TRBJ1-3; V gene: TRBV7-8; CDR3 protein: CASSDRRAGNTIYF; CDR3 DNA: TGTGCCAGCAGCGATCGAAGAGCGGGAAACACCATATATTTT
clone size: NA; D gene: NA; CDR3 length: 15; J gene: TRBJ1-1; V gene: TRBV13; CDR3 protein: CASSLGGPGGSEAFF; CDR3 DNA: TGTGCCAGCAGCTTAGGCGGTCCGGGCGGGTCTGAAGCTTTCTTT
clone size: few; D gene: TRBD1; CDR3 length: 15; J gene: TRBJ1-6; V gene: TRBV28; CDR3 protein: CASRAGGTGFSPLHF; CDR3 DNA: TGTGCCAGCAGGGCAGGCGGGACAGGGTTTTCACCCCTCCACTTT
clone size: NA; D gene: TRBD2; CDR3 length: 15; J gene: TRBJ2-7; V gene: TRBV9; CDR3 protein: CASSAGTGGTYEQYF; CDR3 DNA: TGTGCCAGCAGCGCCGGCACGGGGGGAACCTACGAGCAGTACTTC
clone size: NA; D gene: NA; CDR3 length: 15; J gene: TRBJ1-5; V gene: TRBV27; CDR3 protein: CASSPSFGGYQPQHF; CDR3 DNA: TGTGCCAGCAGTCCCTCGTTTGGGGGCTATCAGCCCCAGCATTTT
clone size: NA; D gene: NA; CDR3 length: 13; J gene: TRBJ1-2; V gene: TRBV7-2; CDR3 protein: CASSLGINYGYTF; CDR3 DNA: TGTGCCAGCAGCTTAGGGATTAACTATGGCTACACCTTC
clone size: few; D gene: NA; CDR3 length: 13; J gene: TRBJ1-5; V gene: TRBV7-9; CDR3 protein: CASSPGGNQPQHF; CDR3 DNA: TGTGCCAGCAGCCCGGGGGGGAATCAGCCCCAGCATTTT
clone size: NA; D gene: NA; CDR3 length: 16; J gene: TRBJ2-2; V gene: TRBV7-3; CDR3 protein: CASSLQGLPNTGELFF; CDR3 DNA: TGTGCCAGCAGCTTACAGGGTTTACCGAACACCGGGGAGCTGTTTTTT
clone size: NA; D gene: NA; CDR3 length: 14; J gene: TRBJ1-3; V gene: TRBV7-2; CDR3 protein: CASSSLYSGNTIYF; CDR3 DNA: TGTGCCAGCAGCTCTCTATACTCTGGAAACACCATATATTTT
clone size: few; D gene: NA; CDR3 length: 15; J gene: TRBJ2-7; V gene: TRBV7-2; CDR3 protein: CASCYSTQISYEQYF; CDR3 DNA: TGTGCCAGCTGCTACAGTACACAAATCTCCTACGAGCAGTACTTC
clone size: few; D gene: NA; CDR3 length: 10; J gene: TRBJ2-5; V gene: TRBV2; CDR3 protein: CASGTETQYF; CDR3 DNA: TGTGCCAGCGGCACGGAGACCCAGTACTTC
clone size: few; D gene: NA; CDR3 length: 15; J gene: TRBJ2-3; V gene: TRBV25-1; CDR3 protein: CASSELPDSTDTQYF; CDR3 DNA: TGTGCCAGCAGTGAACTTCCAGACTCCACAGATACGCAGTATTTT
clone size: NA; D gene: TRBD1; CDR3 length: 11; J gene: TRBJ1-1; V gene: TRBV7-3; CDR3 protein: CASSSGGEAFF; CDR3 DNA: TGTGCCAGCAGCTCAGGGGGAGAAGCTTTCTTT
clone size: few; D gene: NA; CDR3 length: 14; J gene: TRBJ1-6; V gene: TRBV5-4; CDR3 protein: CASSLLTWGSPLHF; CDR3 DNA: TGTGCCAGCAGCTTGCTTACCTGGGGTTCACCCCTCCACTTT
clone size: few; D gene: TRBD1; CDR3 length: 13; J gene: TRBJ1-2; V gene: TRBV30; CDR3 protein: CAWKGQGLSGYTF; CDR3 DNA: TGTGCCTGGAAAGGACAGGGGTTGAGTGGCTACACCTTC
clone size: few; D gene: NA; CDR3 length: 14; J gene: TRBJ2-2; V gene: TRBV5-1; CDR3 protein: CASSSGPTAGELFF; CDR3 DNA: TGCGCCAGCAGCTCGGGCCCGACCGCCGGGGAGCTGTTTTTT
clone size: NA; D gene: NA; CDR3 length: 15; J gene: TRBJ1-2; V gene: TRBV28; CDR3 protein: CASSLQGKANYGYTF; CDR3 DNA: TGTGCCAGCAGTTTACAGGGGAAGGCAAACTATGGCTACACCTTC
clone size: once; D gene: NA; CDR3 length: 15; J gene: TRBJ2-7; V gene: TRBV7-2; CDR3 protein: CASSLARRGHYEQYF; CDR3 DNA: TGTGCCAGCAGCTTAGCGAGGAGGGGGCACTACGAGCAGTACTTC
clone size: NA; D gene: NA; CDR3 length: 14; J gene: TRBJ2-2; V gene: TRBV28; CDR3 protein: CASSPGGNTGELFF; CDR3 DNA: TGTGCCAGCAGTCCCGGGGGTAACACCGGGGAGCTGTTTTTT
clone size: few; D gene: NA; CDR3 length: 15; J gene: TRBJ1-6; V gene: TRBV5-1; CDR3 protein: CASSLAWGTNSPLHF; CDR3 DNA: TGCGCCAGCAGCTTGGCCTGGGGGACAAATTCACCCCTCCACTTT
clone size: NA; D gene: NA; CDR3 length: 16; J gene: TRBJ1-2; V gene: TRBV5-1; CDR3 protein: CASSLESNRVFFGYTF; CDR3 DNA: TGCGCCAGCAGCTTGGAGAGTAACAGGGTTTTTTTTGGCTACACCTTC
clone size: NA; D gene: NA; CDR3 length: 11; J gene: TRBJ2-7; V gene: TRBV5-1; CDR3 protein: CASGGINEQYF; CDR3 DNA: TGCGCCAGTGGGGGGATCAACGAGCAGTACTTC
clone size: NA; D gene: NA; CDR3 length: 14; J gene: TRBJ2-2; V gene: TRBV1; CDR3 protein: CTSTWCSGTGELFF; CDR3 DNA: TGCACCAGCACCTGGTGTTCAGGCACCGGGGAGCTGTTTTTT
clone size: NA; D gene: NA; CDR3 length: 14; J gene: TRBJ2-7; V gene: TRBV11-3; CDR3 protein: CASSSTATAYEQYF; CDR3 DNA: TGTGCCAGCAGTTCGACGGCGACAGCCTACGAGCAGTACTTC
clone size: many; D gene: TRBD2; CDR3 length: 16; J gene: TRBJ2-1; V gene: TRBV10-3; CDR3 protein: CAISELIAGVSGEQFF; CDR3 DNA: TGTGCCATCAGTGAGCTGATAGCGGGAGTGTCGGGTGAGCAGTTCTTC
clone size: NA; D gene: NA; CDR3 length: 14; J gene: TRBJ2-7; V gene: TRBV7-2; CDR3 protein: CASSLNRVAYEQYF; CDR3 DNA: TGTGCCAGCAGCTTGAACAGGGTGGCCTACGAGCAGTACTTC
clone size: few; D gene: NA; CDR3 length: 9; J gene: TRBJ1-1; V gene: TRBV20-1; CDR3 protein: CSARFEAFF; CDR3 DNA: TGCAGTGCTAGGTTTGAAGCTTTCTTT
clone size: few; D gene: NA; CDR3 length: 16; J gene: TRBJ1-2; V gene: TRBV4-3; CDR3 protein: CASSPEGPLGPYGYTF; CDR3 DNA: TGCGCCAGCAGCCCGGAAGGGCCCCTGGGGCCCTATGGCTACACCTTC
clone size: few; D gene: NA; CDR3 length: 15; J gene: TRBJ2-1; V gene: TRBV19; CDR3 protein: CASSPRGNSYNEQFF; CDR3 DNA: TGTGCCAGTAGTCCTCGAGGGAACTCCTACAATGAGCAGTTCTTC
clone size: few; D gene: TRBD1; CDR3 length: 12; J gene: TRBJ1-1; V gene: TRBV29-1; CDR3 protein: CSVGQGGTEAFF; CDR3 DNA: TGCAGCGTCGGACAGGGGGGGACTGAAGCTTTCTTT
clone size: few; D gene: NA; CDR3 length: 9; J gene: TRBJ2-7; V gene: TRBV20-1; CDR3 protein: CSAGYEQYF; CDR3 DNA: TGCAGTGCTGGATACGAGCAGTACTTC
clone size: few; D gene: NA; CDR3 length: 14; J gene: TRBJ1-1; V gene: TRBV30; CDR3 protein: CAWSRQQVNTEAFF; CDR3 DNA: TGTGCCTGGAGTCGACAGCAAGTGAACACTGAAGCTTTCTTT
clone size: NA; D gene: NA; CDR3 length: 16; J gene: TRBJ2-5; V gene: TRBV18; CDR3 protein: CASSPLDSSRQETQYF; CDR3 DNA: TGTGCCAGCTCACCATTAGACAGCTCAAGACAAGAGACCCAGTACTTC
clone size: few; D gene: TRBD1; CDR3 length: 15; J gene: TRBJ1-1; V gene: TRBV11-2; CDR3 protein: CASSALTGPFWEAFF; CDR3 DNA: TGTGCCAGCAGCGCTCTGACAGGGCCTTTTTGGGAAGCTTTCTTT
clone size: few; D gene: TRBD1; CDR3 length: 13; J gene: TRBJ2-5; V gene: TRBV7-8; CDR3 protein: CASRRGHGETQYF; CDR3 DNA: TGTGCCAGCCGCAGGGGGCATGGGGAGACCCAGTACTTC
clone size: NA; D gene: NA; CDR3 length: 11; J gene: TRBJ2-1; V gene: TRBV6-4; CDR3 protein: CATTEGTRTVF; CDR3 DNA: TGTGCCACCACGGAAGGGACCCGCACGGTCTTC
clone size: NA; D gene: NA; CDR3 length: 14; J gene: TRBJ1-1; V gene: TRBV14; CDR3 protein: CASSSRLGNTEAFF; CDR3 DNA: TGTGCCAGCAGCTCACGCCTCGGGAACACTGAAGCTTTCTTT
clone size: few; D gene: TRBD2; CDR3 length: 16; J gene: TRBJ2-7; V gene: TRBV27; CDR3 protein: CASNSNGLAGFYEQYF; CDR3 DNA: TGTGCCAGCAATTCGAACGGACTAGCGGGGTTCTACGAGCAGTACTTC
clone size: NA; D gene: NA; CDR3 length: 11; J gene: TRBJ2-7; V gene: TRBV29-1; CDR3 protein: CSVETAYEQYF; CDR3 DNA: TGCAGCGTTGAGACGGCGTACGAGCAGTACTTC
clone size: NA; D gene: TRBD1; CDR3 length: 12; J gene: TRBJ1-2; V gene: TRBV28; CDR3 protein: CASTQGVYGYTF; CDR3 DNA: TGTGCCAGCACACAGGGGGTCTATGGCTACACCTTC
clone size: few; D gene: NA; CDR3 length: 14; J gene: TRBJ1-1; V gene: TRBV19; CDR3 protein: CASSIGGRNTEAFF; CDR3 DNA: TGTGCCAGTAGTATTGGTGGGCGTAACACTGAAGCTTTCTTT
clone size: few; D gene: TRBD1; CDR3 length: 14; J gene: TRBJ1-2; V gene: TRBV28; CDR3 protein: CASNIRQGGYGYTF; CDR3 DNA: TGTGCCAGCAATATTCGACAGGGGGGATATGGCTACACCTTC
clone size: few; D gene: NA; CDR3 length: 16; J gene: TRBJ2-4; V gene: TRBV4-1; CDR3 protein: CASSQVGRLAKNIQYF; CDR3 DNA: TGCGCCAGCAGCCAAGTCGGCAGACTAGCCAAAAACATTCAGTACTTC
clone size: few; D gene: NA; CDR3 length: 12; J gene: TRBJ2-7; V gene: TRBV10-3; CDR3 protein: CAIKMGSHEQYF; CDR3 DNA: TGTGCCATCAAGATGGGGTCCCACGAGCAGTACTTC
clone size: few; D gene: TRBD1; CDR3 length: 16; J gene: TRBJ2-7; V gene: TRBV5-1; CDR3 protein: CASSPTPGTGFFEQYF; CDR3 DNA: TGCGCCAGCAGCCCCACCCCCGGGACAGGGTTCTTTGAGCAGTACTTC
clone size: NA; D gene: NA; CDR3 length: 14; J gene: TRBJ2-3; V gene: TRBV4-1; CDR3 protein: CASSPGLLTDTQYF; CDR3 DNA: TGCGCCAGCAGCCCCGGACTCCTCACAGATACGCAGTATTTT
clone size: NA; D gene: NA; CDR3 length: 14; J gene: TRBJ1-5; V gene: TRBV6-6; CDR3 protein: CASSSVYINQPQHF; CDR3 DNA: TGTGCCAGCAGTTCAGTGTATATCAATCAGCCCCAGCATTTT
clone size: NA; D gene: NA; CDR3 length: 15; J gene: TRBJ1-2; V gene: TRBV30; CDR3 protein: CAWSTLSGGQDGYTF; CDR3 DNA: TGTGCCTGGAGCACGCTTAGCGGGGGCCAGGATGGCTACACCTTC
clone size: few; D gene: TRBD1; CDR3 length: 16; J gene: TRBJ2-7; V gene: TRBV25-1; CDR3 protein: CASSATGTGSSYEQYF; CDR3 DNA: TGTGCCAGCAGTGCTACCGGGACAGGGTCCTCCTACGAGCAGTACTTC